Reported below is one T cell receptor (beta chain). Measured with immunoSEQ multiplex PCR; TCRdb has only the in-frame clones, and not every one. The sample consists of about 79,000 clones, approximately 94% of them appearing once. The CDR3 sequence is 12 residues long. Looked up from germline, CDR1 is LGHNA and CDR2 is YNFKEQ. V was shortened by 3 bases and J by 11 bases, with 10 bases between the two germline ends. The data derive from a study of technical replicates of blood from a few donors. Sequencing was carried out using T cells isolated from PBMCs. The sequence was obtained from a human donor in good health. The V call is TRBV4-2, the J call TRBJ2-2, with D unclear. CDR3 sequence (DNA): TGTGCCAGCAGCCATGTAAAGACTGAGCTGTTTTTT. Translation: CASSHVKTELFF.